These 24 T cell receptor beta chains share one sample of origin, sequenced in a study of response to subunit inactivated influenza vaccine. TCRdb re-analysed the RT-PCR reads in MiXCR, keeping a single row per CDR3 protein. The sample has about 520,000 distinct CDR3 sequences, around 25% seen once; the top ten hold under 2.5%. The input for sequencing was CD4+ T cells sorted from PBMCs, taken roughly 5 days after vaccination. Receptor source: a man in his forties or fifties who received an inactivated influenza vaccine.

This chain connects TRBV10-3 to TRBJ2-1, with D tentatively TRBD1 or TRBD2 (6 bases each). Trimming took off 0 bases at V and 2 bases at J, with 11 bases between the two ends. This CDR3 is built from 16 residues. Germline CDR1 ENHRY, CDR2 SYGVKD. CDR3 DNA sequence: TGTGCCATCAGTGAGTCGGGGGGCGCGGCCTACAATGAGCAGTTCTTC. Its protein is CAISESGGAAYNEQFF.

This clonotype has a count of ten or more. This chain uses TRBV7-2 with TRBJ2-3; D gene uncertain. Trimming removed 5 bases at V and 2 bases at J, with 11 bases between. This CDR3 contains 14 residues. CDR1 is SGHTA, CDR2 FQGNSA, per germline. Here the CDR3 reads CASSTGGPTDTQYF. The CDR3 nucleotides read TGTGCCAGCAGCACTGGCGGACCCACAGATACGCAGTATTTT.

There are many counts of this clonotype. The rearrangement uses TRBV29-1 and TRBJ2-1; perhaps TRBD2 as D (6 bases). V was cut by 5 bases and J by 1 base, with 12 bases left in between. CDR1 is SQVTM, CDR2 ANQGSEA, per germline. The CDR3 loop spans 14 amino acids. The CDR3 bases are TGCAGCGTTTCGATCGGGAGATCCTACAATGAGCAGTTCTTC. Encoded protein: CSVSIGRSYNEQFF.

This clonotype was seen only a few times. This chain connects TRBV9 to TRBJ2-7; 7 nucleotides line up with TRBD1. The V gene's germline CDR1 is SGDLS and CDR2 YYNGEE. The trim removed 1 base at V and 6 bases at J, leaving 1 base unmatched. CDR3 length equals 12 residues. CDR3 region: CASSVNRGEQYF. CDR3 nucleotide sequence: TGTGCCAGCAGCGTAAACAGGGGCGAGCAGTACTTC. Using reference TRBV9 and TRBJ2-7 for the parts outside the CDR3, the full variable domain is DSGVTQTPKHLITATGQRVTLRCSPRSGDLSVYWYQQSLDQGLQFLIQYYNGEERAKGNILERFSAQQFPDLHSELNLSSLELGDSALYFCASSVNRGEQYFGPGTRLTVT.

The chain recombines TRBV3-1 with TRBJ1-1; D not certain. The CDR3 extends over 17 amino acids. V dropped 0 bases and J dropped 4 bases, with 18 bases sitting between them. Germline lookup yields CDR1 LGHDT and CDR2 YNNKEL (reference sequence). CDR3 DNA: TGTGCCAGCAGCCAAGAAAGATTGGGTATGGTTATCACTGAAGCTTTCTTT. Translating gives CASSQERLGMVITEAFF. The full variable domain, rest sourced from reference TRBV3-1 and TRBJ1-1, is DTAVSQTPKYLVTQMGNDKSIKCEQNLGHDTMYWYKQDSKKFLKIMFSYNNKELIINETVPNRFSPKSPDKAHLNLHINSLELGDSAVYFCASSQERLGMVITEAFFGQGTRLTVV.

The chain joins TRBV7-2 to TRBJ2-3; D is undetermined. The V end lost 5 bases, the J end lost 6 bases, and 9 bases lay between the germline ends. This CDR3 contains 12 residues. CDR1 and CDR2 from the germline V gene are SGHTA and FQGNSA. In DNA form, the CDR3 reads TGTGCCAGCAGCCTGCGATTGGATACGCAGTATTTT. Translation: CASSLRLDTQYF.

This chain uses TRBV24-1 with TRBJ1-2; 7 positions match TRBD1. Trimming at V came to 3 bases and at J to 8 bases, leaving 8 bases not matched to a gene. In germline, CDR1 is KGHDR, CDR2 SFDVKD. The CDR3 is 14 amino acids. In DNA form, the CDR3 reads TGTGCCACCAGTGATGTACAGGGGTTAGGGGGCTACACCTTC. Translating gives CATSDVQGLGGYTF.

This clonotype showed up just a few times. The chain carries TRBV10-2 and TRBJ1-1; 7 bases match TRBD1. V lost 0 bases to trimming and J lost 5 bases; unmatched junction nucleotides: 12. This CDR3 has 17 amino acids. Per the germline V gene, CDR1 is WSHSY and CDR2 is SAAADI. CDR3 amino acids: CASSESGAGGPETEAFF. In nucleotides, the CDR3 is TGCGCCAGCAGTGAGTCGGGGGCAGGGGGTCCGGAGACTGAAGCTTTCTTT.

The genes are TRBV12-3 or TRBV12-4 and TRBJ1-4; D uncertain. CDR3 length: 14 amino acids. V dropped 4 bases and J dropped 8 bases, with 14 bases sitting between them. CDR3 residues: CASSSRGGVEKLFF. CDR3 bases: TGTGCCAGCAGTTCCCGGGGTGGGGTGGAAAAACTGTTTTTT.

The V and J genes are TRBV24-1 and TRBJ1-5; no firm D call. In germline, CDR1 is KGHDR, CDR2 SFDVKD. This CDR3 is 16 amino acids long. The V gene lost 6 bases and the J gene lost 5 bases, with 19 bases spanning the gap. CDR3 nucleotides: TGTGCCACCAGTCCCCGGGCCTCTCCCGGGCATCAGCCCCAGCATTTT. This codes for CATSPRASPGHQPQHF.

This clonotype turned up a few times. This chain uses TRBV2 with TRBJ2-1; the match to TRBD2 covers 10 bases. Germline V gene sequence: CDR1 SNHLY, CDR2 FYNNEI. V trimming: 6 bases; J trimming: 4 bases; junction bases outside the gene matches: 3. The CDR3 extends over 14 amino acids. CDR3 sequence (DNA): TGTGCCAGCAGAACTAGCGGGGCTTACAATGAGCAGTTCTTC. It specifies CASRTSGAYNEQFF.

This clonotype showed up just a few times. The chain links TRBV4-3 to TRBJ2-2, with D possibly matching TRBD2 (6 bases). Germline V gene sequence: CDR1 LGHNA, CDR2 YSLEER. The CDR3 has 15 amino acids. The V and J ends lost 0 bases and 5 bases respectively, with 10 bases between them. CDR3 region: CASSQDGGRTGELFF. The CDR3 DNA follows: TGCGCCAGCAGCCAAGATGGGGGGAGGACCGGGGAGCTGTTTTTT.

The J gene is TRBJ2-7, the V gene TRBV12-3 or TRBV12-4; D might be TRBD1 (6 bases). There are 14 residues in the CDR3. Deletions cut 5 bases from V and 3 bases from J, with 14 bases between. CDR3 in DNA: TGTGCCAGCAGTCGCCAGGGGTCATACTACGAGCAGTACTTC. Protein product: CASSRQGSYYEQYF.

This clonotype was observed a handful of times. The chain couples TRBV5-1 to TRBJ2-2, with D perhaps matching TRBD1 (6 bases). Germline lookup yields CDR1 SGHRS and CDR2 YFSETQ. CDR3 length: 15 residues. The germline V and J ends were trimmed by 4 bases and 3 bases, with 13 bases remaining between them. This chain's CDR3 is CASSPGTTYTGELFF. CDR3 sequence (DNA): TGCGCCAGCAGCCCCGGGACAACTTACACCGGGGAGCTGTTTTTT.

This chain joins TRBV5-1 and TRBJ2-3; 14 bases match TRBD2. This CDR3 comprises 20 residues. Trimming at V came to 4 bases and at J to 9 bases, leaving 22 bases not matched to a gene. Germline CDR1 reads SGHRS; CDR2 reads YFSETQ. The CDR3 nucleotides are TGCGCCAGCAGCCACGGACTAGCGGGGGGCCCTCTCATTTCTGTGTCCACGCAGTATTTT. Protein sequence: CASSHGLAGGPLISVSTQYF. Full variable domain (outside the CDR3, taken from reference TRBV5-1 and TRBJ2-3): KAGVTQTPRYLIKTRGQQVTLSCSPISGHRSVSWYQQTPGQGLQFLFEYFSETQRNKGNFPGRFSGRQFSNSRSEMNVSTLELGDSALYLCASSHGLAGGPLISVSTQYFGPGTRLTVL.

V is TRBV4-3 and J is TRBJ2-4, with TRBD1 matching 7 bases. The CDR3 covers 17 residues. The J segment lost 5 bases and the V segment lost 1 base, leaving 11 bases of the junction unmatched. Germline V gives CDR1 LGHNA, CDR2 YSLEER. The CDR3 sequence is CASSQGPDRAQENIQYF. The CDR3 DNA reads TGCGCCAGCAGCCAAGGACCAGACAGGGCCCAAGAAAACATTCAGTACTTC.

The rearrangement links TRBV28 to TRBJ2-3, with 11 bases lining up with TRBD2. Germline V gene sequence: CDR1 MDHEN, CDR2 SYDVKM. Losses at the gene ends were 2 bases for V and 3 bases for J; bases not matched to a gene: 10. The CDR3 runs to 18 residues. CDR3 in amino acids: CASSLGTSGVLLTDTQYF. The CDR3 DNA is TGTGCCAGCAGTTTAGGGACTAGCGGAGTACTCCTTACAGATACGCAGTATTTT.

This clonotype was detected only a few times. The chain recombines TRBV4-2 with TRBJ1-6, with unresolved D. Trimming cost V 3 bases and J 9 bases, with 18 bases left between them. The CDR3 totals 16 residues. CDR1 and CDR2 (germline): LGHNA, YNFKEQ. CDR3 amino acids: CASSQGAQGRGSPLHF. For the CDR3, the DNA is TGTGCCAGCAGCCAGGGAGCTCAAGGCAGAGGTTCACCCCTCCACTTT.

This clonotype was detected a few times. CDR3 sequence: CASSARGTGHPYYEQYF. The CDR3 DNA sequence: TGTGCCAGCAGTGCCAGGGGGACCGGCCACCCATACTACGAGCAGTACTTC. The rearrangement links TRBV25-1 to TRBJ2-7, with TRBD1 identical over 7 bases. Looked up from germline, CDR1 is MGHDK and CDR2 is SYGVNS. The J segment lost 3 bases and the V segment lost 4 bases, leaving 15 bases of the junction unmatched. The CDR3 contains 17 residues.

The V and J genes are TRBV19 and TRBJ2-1; TRBD2 agrees at 12 bases. The germline V gene has CDR1 LNHDA and CDR2 SQIVND (reference sequence). The CDR3 sequence is 18 residues long. Germline trimming cut 4 bases from V and 0 bases from J; bases unmatched to any gene: 7. As DNA, the CDR3 is TGTGCCAGTAGTAAACGACTAGCGGGGGCGAGCTCCTACAATGAGCAGTTCTTC. Its translation: CASSKRLAGASSYNEQFF.

This clonotype was found many times. CDR3 DNA sequence: TGTGCCAGCAGCGCAACTAGCGGCACTTACGAGCAGTACTTC. This encodes CASSATSGTYEQYF. The chain uses TRBV21-1 and TRBJ2-7; no check of the table's D call, TRBD2, against the DNA was made. TRBV21-1 is recorded as a pseudogene. CDR3 length: 14 residues.

Many counts were recorded for this clonotype. The chain has TRBV7-9 and TRBJ2-7; D is perhaps TRBD2 (5 bases). Germline assignment: CDR1 SEHNR and CDR2 FQNEAQ (reference sequence). This CDR3 is 13 amino acids long. V lost 5 bases to trimming and J lost 0 bases, with 8 bases between them. This CDR3 reads CASSPRASYEQYF. The DNA for the CDR3 is TGTGCCAGCAGCCCGCGGGCCTCCTACGAGCAGTACTTC.

The chain is built from TRBV7-9 and TRBJ2-5, with D maybe TRBD1 (5 bases). CDR3 size: 14 residues. Looked up from germline, CDR1 is SEHNR and CDR2 is FQNEAQ (reference sequence). V was trimmed by 2 bases and J by 5 bases, leaving 12 bases between them. CDR3 in amino acids: CASSLRQSGETQYF. CDR3 sequence (DNA): TGTGCCAGCAGCTTAAGACAGTCAGGGGAGACCCAGTACTTC.

The J gene is TRBJ1-4, the V gene TRBV20-1; D gene uncertain. CDR3 length: 13 amino acids. Trimming took off 4 bases at V and 7 bases at J, with 13 bases between the two ends. The germline V gene encodes CDR1 DFQATT and CDR2 SNEGSKA (reference sequence). The CDR3: CSAIRQTGEKLFF. The CDR3, as DNA: TGCAGTGCTATTCGACAAACGGGTGAAAAACTGTTTTTT.